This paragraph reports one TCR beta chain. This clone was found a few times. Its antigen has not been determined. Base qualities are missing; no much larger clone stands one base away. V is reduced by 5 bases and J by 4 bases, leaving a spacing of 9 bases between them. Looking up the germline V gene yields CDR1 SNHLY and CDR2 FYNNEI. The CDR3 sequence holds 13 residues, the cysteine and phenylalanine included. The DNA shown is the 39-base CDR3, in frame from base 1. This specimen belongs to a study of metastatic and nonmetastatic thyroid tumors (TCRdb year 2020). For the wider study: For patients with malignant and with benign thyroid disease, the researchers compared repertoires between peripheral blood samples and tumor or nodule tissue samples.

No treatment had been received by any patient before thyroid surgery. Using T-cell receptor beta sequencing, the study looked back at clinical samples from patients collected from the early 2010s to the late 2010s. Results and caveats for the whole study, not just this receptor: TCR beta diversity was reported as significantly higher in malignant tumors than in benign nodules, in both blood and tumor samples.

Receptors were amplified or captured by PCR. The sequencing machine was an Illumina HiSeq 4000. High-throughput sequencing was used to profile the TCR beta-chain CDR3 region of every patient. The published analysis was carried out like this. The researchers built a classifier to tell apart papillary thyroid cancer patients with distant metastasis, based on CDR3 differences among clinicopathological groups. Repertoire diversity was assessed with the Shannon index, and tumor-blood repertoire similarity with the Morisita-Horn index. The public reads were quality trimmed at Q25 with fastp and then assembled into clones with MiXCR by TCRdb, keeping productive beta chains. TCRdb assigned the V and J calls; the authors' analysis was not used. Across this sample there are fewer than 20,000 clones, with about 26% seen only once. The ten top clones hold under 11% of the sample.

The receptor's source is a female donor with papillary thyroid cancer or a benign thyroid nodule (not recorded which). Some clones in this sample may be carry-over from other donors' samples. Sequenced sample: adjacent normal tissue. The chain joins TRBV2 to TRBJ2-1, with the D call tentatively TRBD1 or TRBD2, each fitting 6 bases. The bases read TGTGCCAGCAGTCGCGGGACATACAATGAGCAGTTCTTC. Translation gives CASSRGTYNEQFF.